This TCR beta chain was captured in a study of cytomegalovirus exposure and HLA in healthy donors. General study points: Among TCR beta chains, those listed as cytomegalovirus-associated numbered some 160. A few CMV-associated chains were confirmed in vitro to be specific for CMV antigens.

The table lists this clone with a few counts. As yet, its antigen is unknown. Germline-derived CDR1 and CDR2 are LNHDA and SQIVND (reference sequence). The CDR3 has 17 amino acids. V lost 6 bases, J lost 6 bases, and 10 bases stayed unmatched. These donors were members of the roughly 120-subject validation cohort, a group separate from the approximately 700-subject first cohort. Measured with immunoSEQ multiplex PCR; TCRdb has only the in-frame clones, and not every one. The sample lists some 170,000 clones, just under 90% seen once, with 1.4% in the top ten. This clonotype originated in a woman in her thirties in good health and CMV-seronegative. This rearrangement joins TRBV19 to TRBJ2-1; 14 nucleotides align to TRBD2. Sample: PBMCs. CDR3 sequence (DNA): TGTGCCAGTAGCCCTGGACTAGCGGGGGGCCGGGGCAATGAGCAGTTCTTC. This encodes CASSPGLAGGRGNEQFF.